The next 26 T cell receptor beta chains were all read from a single sample in a study of Ad26.COV2.S vaccination and SARS-CoV-2 variants. Libraries were prepared by immunoSEQ multiplex PCR; TCRdb keeps only in-frame clonotypes and omits some of them. Of some 640,000 clones in the sample, more than 70% were seen once. This sample's treatment: about 20 received Ad26.COV2.S at low or high dose, single or two shots; about 5 received placebo; per-sample allocation not given. Vaccine and placebo recipients were sampled on day 63 after the first injection. The specimen was peripheral blood, collected in a trial of Ad26.COV2.S vaccine versus placebo. Receptors were obtained from a person aged 18-60 years who received the Ad26.COV2.S COVID-19 vaccine or a placebo.

CDR3 sequence: CASSSAVGAGDKMGETQYF. In DNA form, the CDR3 reads TGCGCCAGCAGCTCGGCGGTGGGAGCGGGTGACAAGATGGGTGAGACCCAGTACTTC. The chain has TRBV5-1 and TRBJ2-5; tentative D call: TRBD2 (6 bases). V lost 3 bases and J lost 5, with 29 bases in between. Germline loops: CDR1 SGHRS, CDR2 YFSETQ. This CDR3 spans 19 amino acids.

V is TRBV11-2 and J is TRBJ1-4, with D possibly being TRBD1 (6 bases). V lost 5 bases, J lost 8 bases, and 15 bases lay in between. Germline V gene data show CDR1 as SGHAT and CDR2 as FQNNGV. The CDR3 is 14 residues long. The CDR3 reads CASSHGQYQEKLFF. The CDR3 nucleotides are TGTGCCAGCAGCCACGGACAGTATCAGGAAAAACTGTTTTTT. Full variable domain (remainder filled in from reference TRBV11-2 and TRBJ1-4): EAGVAQSPRYKIIEKRQSVAFWCNPISGHATLYWYQQILGQGPKLLIQFQNNGVVDDSQLPKDRFSAERLKGVDSTLKIQPAKLEDSAVYLCASSHGQYQEKLFFGSGTQLSVL.

In its sample, this clone was seen once. The chain recombines TRBV18 with TRBJ2-1; D unresolved. Germline loops: CDR1 KGHSH, CDR2 LQKENI. The CDR3 runs to 13 residues. V lost 6 bases, J lost 5 bases, and 11 bases lay in between. CDR3 sequence (DNA): TGTGCCAGCTCTTCCGAACCGAACAATGAGCAGTTCTTC. Protein: CASSSEPNNEQFF.

V is TRBV6-5 and J is TRBJ2-7; 7 bases fit TRBD1. Germline V CDR1 and CDR2: MNHEY, SVGAGI. V dropped 2 bases and J dropped 5; count of bases not matched to a gene: 6. The CDR3 length is 14 residues. The CDR3 bases are TGTGCCAGCAGTTACAGGCAGGGGGTCCACGAGCAGTACTTC. Translating gives CASSYRQGVHEQYF.

This chain joins TRBV7-9 and TRBJ2-2; TRBD2 aligns across 9 bases. CDR3 length: 14 amino acids. The ends lost 8 bases at V and 4 bases at J; junction bases unmatched: 5. Germline V lookup: CDR1 SEHNR, CDR2 FQNEAQ (reference sequence). The DNA for the CDR3 is TGTGCCAGCGGGCGGGAGGGCCCCACCGGGGAGCTGTTTTTT. Its protein is CASGREGPTGELFF.

In DNA form, the CDR3 reads TGTGCCTGGAGCCCCGGGACCCCTTACGAGCAGTACTTC. It yields the protein CAWSPGTPYEQYF. This chain joins TRBV30 and TRBJ2-7, with D possibly being TRBD1 or TRBD2 (5 bases each). CDR3 size: 13 residues. Germline V gives CDR1 GTSNPN, CDR2 SVGIG (reference sequence). Trimming took off 3 bases at V and 4 bases at J, with 13 bases between the two ends.

The chain recombines TRBV29-1 with TRBJ2-7; perhaps TRBD2 as D (7 bases). The V gene lost 6 bases and the J gene lost 0 bases, with 18 bases spanning the gap. Per the germline V gene, CDR1 is SQVTM and CDR2 is ANQGSEA. The CDR3 runs 15 residues. CDR3 DNA sequence: TGCAGCGTCTTTATGGGGGGGGGCTACTCCTACGAGCAGTACTTC. Encoded protein: CSVFMGGGYSYEQYF.

This chain links TRBV5-6 with TRBJ2-1, with D hard to call. The V and J ends lost 2 bases and 0 bases respectively, with 9 bases between them. This CDR3 contains 15 residues. Germline V CDR1 and CDR2: SGHDT, YYEEEE. The CDR3: CASSFRVLSYNEQFF. The CDR3 DNA sequence: TGTGCCAGCAGCTTCCGGGTTCTCTCCTACAATGAGCAGTTCTTC.

This sequence joins TRBV4-2 and TRBJ2-7, with 7 bases lining up with TRBD2. This CDR3 has 17 amino acids. Germline V gene lookup returns CDR1 LGHNA and CDR2 YNFKEQ. V dropped 1 base and J dropped 1; count of bases not matched to a gene: 10. CDR3 DNA: TGTGCCAGCAGCCAAGCCCTGAGTCGCGGGAGATCCTACGAGCAGTACTTC. Translation: CASSQALSRGRSYEQYF.

The rearrangement joins TRBV7-7 to TRBJ2-5, with D possibly being TRBD2 (6 bases). This CDR3 is built from 15 residues. The ends were cut back, 1 base at V and 5 bases at J, with 14 bases in the middle. Germline lookup yields CDR1 SSHAT and CDR2 FNYEAQ (reference sequence). The CDR3 loop is CASSLGGTSSETQYF. The CDR3 nucleotides are TGTGCCAGCAGCTTAGGGGGGACTTCATCGGAGACCCAGTACTTC.

The chain uses TRBV5-4 and TRBJ1-6; D is uncertain. Per germline, CDR1 SGHNT and CDR2 YYREEE (reference sequence). The CDR3 has 15 amino acids. The V end lost 4 bases, the J end lost 7 bases, and 15 bases lay between the germline ends. CDR3 in amino acids: CASSPTGIRNSPLHF. For the CDR3, the DNA is TGTGCCAGCAGCCCTACGGGGATTCGCAATTCACCCCTCCACTTT.

This chain uses TRBV4-3 with TRBJ1-6; TRBD1 matches at 9 bases. The germline V gene has CDR1 LGHNA and CDR2 YSLEER. The ends lost 1 base at V and 10 bases at J; junction bases unmatched: 5. The CDR3 runs 15 residues. The CDR3 reads CASSQGTGERSPLHF. The DNA for the CDR3 is TGCGCCAGCAGCCAAGGGACAGGGGAGAGATCACCCCTCCACTTT.

Ten or more counts support this clone. This rearrangement joins TRBV27 to TRBJ2-1; TRBD2 matches 7 bases. CDR1 and CDR2 (germline): MNHEY, SMNVEV (reference sequence). J was trimmed by 4 bases and V by 7 bases; bases with no gene match: 16. The CDR3 consists of 17 residues. CDR3: CASKSLRASGPYNEQFF. CDR3 coding DNA: TGTGCCAGCAAAAGTTTAAGGGCTAGCGGTCCGTACAATGAGCAGTTCTTC.

V and J are TRBV29-1 and TRBJ1-1; 8 bases are a match to TRBD1. This CDR3 has 13 residues. The J segment lost 11 bases and the V segment lost 7 bases, leaving 15 bases of the junction unmatched. Germline-derived CDR1 and CDR2 are SQVTM and ANQGSEA. CDR3 protein: CSAETGAGRTAFF. In DNA form, the CDR3 reads TGCAGCGCCGAGACAGGGGCGGGCAGGACCGCTTTCTTT.

The V gene is TRBV10-3, the J gene TRBJ1-2, with a possible D match to TRBD1 (5 bases). Germline V gene sequence: CDR1 ENHRY, CDR2 SYGVKD. Trimming pared 0 bases from V and 5 bases from J, leaving 13 bases between. The CDR3 loop spans 15 amino acids. The CDR3 sequence is CAISESGGARYGYTF. In nucleotides, the CDR3 is TGTGCCATCAGTGAGTCGGGGGGAGCAAGGTATGGCTACACCTTC.

The gene calls are TRBV19 and TRBJ2-5; 10 bases are shared with TRBD2. Germline CDR1 and CDR2: LNHDA and SQIVND (reference sequence). CDR3 length: 17 amino acids. Losses at the gene ends were 3 bases for V and 4 bases for J; bases not matched to a gene: 11. CDR3 loop: CASSILSAGGGGETQYF. The DNA for the CDR3 is TGTGCCAGTAGTATCCTCTCAGCGGGAGGGGGTGGAGAGACCCAGTACTTC.

This chain joins TRBV18 and TRBJ2-3; D may be TRBD1 or TRBD2 (5 bases each). V lost 3 bases and J lost 2, with 9 bases in between. In germline, CDR1 is KGHSH, CDR2 LQKENI. The CDR3 has 14 residues. CDR3 sequence reads: CASSPRDVTDTQYF. DNA of the CDR3: TGTGCCAGCTCACCCCGGGACGTCACAGATACGCAGTATTTT.

CDR3 residues: CASSFQTQGASGNTIYF. The CDR3 coding sequence is TGTGCCAGCAGCTTCCAGACGCAGGGGGCGTCCGGAAACACCATATATTTT. The rearrangement uses TRBV7-2 and TRBJ1-3; 8 positions agree with TRBD1. The germline CDR1 and CDR2 sequences are SGHTA and FQGNSA. V trimming: 3 bases; J trimming: 4 bases; junction bases outside the gene matches: 11. There are 17 residues in the CDR3. The full variable domain, rest sourced from reference TRBV7-2 and TRBJ1-3, is GAGVSQSPSNKVTEKGKDVELRCDPISGHTALYWYRQSLGQGLEFLIYFQGNSAPDKSGLPSDRFSAERTGGSVSTLTIQRTQQEDSAVYLCASSFQTQGASGNTIYFGEGSWLTVV.

This clone was observed once. The V call is TRBV30, the J call TRBJ1-1; weak D call: TRBD1 (6 bases). The CDR3 is 14 amino acids. The V and J ends lost 2 bases and 0 bases respectively, with 10 bases between them. Germline CDR1 reads GTSNPN; CDR2 reads SVGIG (reference sequence). This CDR3 is CAWSRDTMNTEAFF. The CDR3 DNA reads TGTGCCTGGAGTAGGGACACCATGAACACTGAAGCTTTCTTT.

V gene TRBV7-9 combines with J gene TRBJ2-3; D is unresolved. CDR1 and CDR2 from the germline V gene are SEHNR and FQNEAQ (reference sequence). Trimming left V 5 bases short and J 4 bases short, with 13 bases between. CDR3 length equals 14 residues. The CDR3, as DNA: TGTGCCAGCAGCCCACCATCTTTCTCAGATACGCAGTATTTT. Encoded protein: CASSPPSFSDTQYF.

On this clone: A read error may account for a junction end that differs from germline. The chain carries TRBV2 and TRBJ1-1, with unresolved D. The CDR3 has 10 residues. The germline gives CDR1 SNHLY, CDR2 FYNNEI. The CDR3 sequence: CASRTSEYIF. DNA of the CDR3: TGTGCCAGCAGAACTTCTGAATACATCTTT.

Turning to this clone: Other DNA sequences of this sample code for an identical CDR3. The chain is built from TRBV27 and TRBJ2-7; D is tentatively TRBD1 or TRBD2 (5 bases each). V was shortened by 1 base and J by 1 base, with 8 bases between the two germline ends. The CDR3 length is 14 residues. CDR1 and CDR2 (germline): MNHEY, SMNVEV (reference sequence). The CDR3 DNA sequence: TGTGCCAGCAGTTTATGGGGGAGTTCCTACGAGCAGTACTTC. As protein: CASSLWGSSYEQYF.

This chain uses TRBV4-1 with TRBJ1-5, with D unclear. V was shortened by 0 bases and J by 8 bases, with 8 bases between the two germline ends. The germline V gene encodes CDR1 MGHRA and CDR2 YSYEKL. The CDR3 spans 13 residues. DNA of the CDR3: TGCGCCAGCAGCCAAGATCTAGGTGAGCCCCAGCATTTT. Its protein product is CASSQDLGEPQHF.

The V call is TRBV29-1, the J call TRBJ2-3; D is tentatively TRBD1 or TRBD2 (5 bases each). CDR1 and CDR2 from the germline V gene are SQVTM and ANQGSEA. The CDR3 is 14 amino acids. Trimming took 7 bases from V and 0 from J, leaving 14 bases between them. The CDR3 coding sequence is TGCAGCGCAGCCGGGACCTCTAGCACAGATACGCAGTATTTT. It encodes CSAAGTSSTDTQYF.

The rearrangement joins TRBV30 to TRBJ2-2, with 7 positions matching TRBD2. Trimming cost V 3 bases and J 6 bases; bases outside gene matches: 4. CDR1 and CDR2 from the germline V gene are GTSNPN and SVGIG (reference sequence). CDR3 length: 13 amino acids. In nucleotides, the CDR3 is TGTGCCTGGAGAGCGGGGTCGCCCGGGGAGCTGTTTTTT. Protein sequence: CAWRAGSPGELFF.

This chain joins TRBV11-2 and TRBJ1-5, with a possible D match to TRBD1 (5 bases). Germline CDR1 reads SGHAT; CDR2 reads FQNNGV. V was pared by 5 bases and J by 7 bases, with 9 bases between. The CDR3 has 12 amino acids. CDR3 sequence: CASSEGMQPQHF. Here the CDR3 DNA reads TGTGCCAGCAGCGAGGGGATGCAGCCCCAGCATTTT.